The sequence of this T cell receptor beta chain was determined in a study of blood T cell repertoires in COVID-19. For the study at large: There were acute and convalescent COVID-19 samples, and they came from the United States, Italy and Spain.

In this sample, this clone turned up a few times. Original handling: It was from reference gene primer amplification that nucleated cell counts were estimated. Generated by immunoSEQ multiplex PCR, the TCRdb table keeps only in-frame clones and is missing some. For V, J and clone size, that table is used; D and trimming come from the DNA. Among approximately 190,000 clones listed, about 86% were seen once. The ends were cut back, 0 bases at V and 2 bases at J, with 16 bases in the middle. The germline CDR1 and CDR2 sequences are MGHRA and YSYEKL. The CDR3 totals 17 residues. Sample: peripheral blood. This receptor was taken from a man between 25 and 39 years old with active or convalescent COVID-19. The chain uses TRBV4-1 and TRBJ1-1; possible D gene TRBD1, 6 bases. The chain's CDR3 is CASSQEGQGISNTEAFF. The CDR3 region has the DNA TGCGCCAGCAGCCAAGAGGGGCAGGGGATAAGTAACACTGAAGCTTTCTTT.